This T cell receptor (beta chain) appears in the sequencing data of a study of cytomegalovirus exposure and HLA in healthy donors. Across the whole study: An early release of data contained approximately 80 million unique TCRs, which came from HLA-typed donors.

This PCR relied on a set of 60 Vbeta primers and 13 Jbeta primers. Profiled with immunoSEQ multiplex PCR; TCRdb holds only in-frame clones, not every one. The sample holds 55,000 to 65,000 clones, approximately 75% seen once. Note on this clone: Its antigen remains unknown.

This CDR3 is built from 16 residues. Germline V CDR1 and CDR2: SGHTA, FQGNSA. Unmatched junction bases numbered 5, after V lost 1 base and J lost 2 bases. The study's findings and limits: Sequencing likely caused a cluster of highly shared sequence variants. Investigators reported about 160 TCR beta chains as tied to cytomegalovirus. As was reported, the HLA-A and HLA-B alleles of most subjects were accurately predicted from TCR beta sequences.

The V and J genes are TRBV7-2 and TRBJ2-7; TRBD2 aligns across 10 bases. The sequence was collected from a middle-aged woman in good health and CMV-seropositive. The sequencing input was PBMCs. The CDR3: CASSLGSSGGPYEQYF. As DNA, the CDR3 is TGTGCCAGCAGCTTAGGATCTAGCGGGGGCCCCTACGAGCAGTACTTC.